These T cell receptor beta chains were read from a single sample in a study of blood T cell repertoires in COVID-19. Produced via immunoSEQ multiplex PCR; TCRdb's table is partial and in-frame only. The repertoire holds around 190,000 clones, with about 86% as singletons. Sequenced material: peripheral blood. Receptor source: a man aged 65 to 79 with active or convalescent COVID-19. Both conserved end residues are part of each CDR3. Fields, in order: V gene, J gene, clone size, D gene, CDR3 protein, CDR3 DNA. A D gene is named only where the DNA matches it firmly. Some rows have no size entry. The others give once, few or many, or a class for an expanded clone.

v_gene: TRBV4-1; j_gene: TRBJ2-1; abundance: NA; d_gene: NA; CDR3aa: CASSQEEVFSYNEQFF; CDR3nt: TGCGCCAGCAGCCAAGAGGAGGTATTCTCCTACAATGAGCAGTTCTTC
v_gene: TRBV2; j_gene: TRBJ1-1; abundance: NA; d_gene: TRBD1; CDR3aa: CASSPGQVGAEAFF; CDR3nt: TGTGCCAGCAGTCCGGGACAGGTAGGAGCTGAAGCTTTCTTT
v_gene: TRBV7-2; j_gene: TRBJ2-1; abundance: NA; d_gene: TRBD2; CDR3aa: CASSSGGSSSYNEQFF; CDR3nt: TGTGCCAGCAGCTCCGGGGGGTCGAGCTCCTACAATGAGCAGTTCTTC
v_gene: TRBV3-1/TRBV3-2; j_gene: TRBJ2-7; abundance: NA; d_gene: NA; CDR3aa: CASSQVYPEQYF; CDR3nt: TGTGCCAGCAGCCAAGTCTATCCTGAGCAGTACTTC
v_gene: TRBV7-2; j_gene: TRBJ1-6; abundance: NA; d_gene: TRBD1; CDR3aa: CASSSTGTELNSPLHF; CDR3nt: TGTGCCAGCAGCTCGACCGGGACAGAACTTAATTCACCCCTCCACTTT
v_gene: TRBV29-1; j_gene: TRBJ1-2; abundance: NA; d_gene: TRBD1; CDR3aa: CSAPQGASGYTF; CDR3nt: TGCAGCGCCCCCCAGGGGGCCTCTGGCTACACCTTC
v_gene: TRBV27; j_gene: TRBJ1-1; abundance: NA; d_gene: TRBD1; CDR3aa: CASRELGTGRTEAFF; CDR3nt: TGTGCCAGCAGGGAACTAGGGACAGGGCGCACTGAAGCTTTCTTT
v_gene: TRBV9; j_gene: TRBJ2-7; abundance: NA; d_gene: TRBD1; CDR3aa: CASSETGERTYEQYF; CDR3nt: TGTGCCAGCAGCGAAACAGGGGAGAGGACCTACGAGCAGTACTTC
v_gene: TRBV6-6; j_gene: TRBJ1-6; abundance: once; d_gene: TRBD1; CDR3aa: CASTKQPGQGTPLHF; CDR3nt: TGTGCCAGCACTAAACAACCGGGACAGGGAACACCCCTCCACTTT
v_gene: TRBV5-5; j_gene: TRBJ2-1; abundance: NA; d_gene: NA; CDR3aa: CASSPASAREQFF; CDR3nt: TGTGCCAGCAGCCCAGCTAGCGCTCGTGAGCAGTTCTTC
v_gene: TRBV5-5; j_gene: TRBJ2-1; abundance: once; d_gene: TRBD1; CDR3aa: CASSPGQSYNEQFF; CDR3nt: TGTGCCAGCAGCCCGGGACAGTCCTACAATGAGCAGTTCTTC
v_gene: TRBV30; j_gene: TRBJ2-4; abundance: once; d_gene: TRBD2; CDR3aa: CAWRVPPGLAGGPPKNIQYF; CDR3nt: TGTGCCTGGAGAGTCCCTCCGGGACTAGCGGGAGGGCCCCCCAAAAACATTCAGTACTTC
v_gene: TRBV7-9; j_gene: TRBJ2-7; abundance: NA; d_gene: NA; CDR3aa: CASSLGAAARVYEQYF; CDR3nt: TGTGCCAGCAGCTTAGGCGCGGCAGCCAGAGTCTACGAGCAGTACTTC
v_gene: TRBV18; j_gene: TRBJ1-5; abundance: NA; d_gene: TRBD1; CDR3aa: CASSPTGQAGNQPQHF; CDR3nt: TGTGCCAGCTCACCTACGGGACAGGCTGGGAATCAGCCCCAGCATTTT
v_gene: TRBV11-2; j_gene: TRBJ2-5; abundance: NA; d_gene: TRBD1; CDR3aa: CASSLWTGGPETQYF; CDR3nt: TGTGCCAGCAGCTTGTGGACAGGGGGCCCGGAGACCCAGTACTTC
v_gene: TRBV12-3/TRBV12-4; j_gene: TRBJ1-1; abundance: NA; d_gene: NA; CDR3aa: CASSLLRETAFF; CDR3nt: TGTGCCAGCAGTTTATTGAGGGAAACAGCTTTCTTT
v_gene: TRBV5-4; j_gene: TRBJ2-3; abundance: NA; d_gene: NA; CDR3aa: CASSLDSSTDTQYF; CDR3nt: TGTGCCAGCAGCTTGGACAGTAGCACAGATACGCAGTATTTT
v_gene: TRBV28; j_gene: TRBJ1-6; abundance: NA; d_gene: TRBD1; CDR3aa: CASSPHRGSYNSPLHF; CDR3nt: TGTGCCAGCAGCCCCCACAGGGGCTCCTATAATTCACCCCTCCACTTT
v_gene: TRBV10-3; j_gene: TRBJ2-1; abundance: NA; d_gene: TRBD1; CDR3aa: CAISGQGANHDNEQFF; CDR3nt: TGTGCCATCAGCGGACAGGGGGCAAACCACGACAATGAGCAGTTCTTC
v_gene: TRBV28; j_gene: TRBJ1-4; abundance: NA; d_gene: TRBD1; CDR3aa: CASSMPGTGEKLFF; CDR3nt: TGTGCCAGCAGCATGCCCGGGACAGGTGAAAAACTGTTTTTT
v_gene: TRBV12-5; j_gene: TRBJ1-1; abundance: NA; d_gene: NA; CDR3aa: CASGLGRGQAFF; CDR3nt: TGTGCTAGTGGTTTGGGTAGGGGCCAGGCTTTCTTT
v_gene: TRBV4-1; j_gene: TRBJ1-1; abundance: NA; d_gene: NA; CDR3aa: CASSIRGSGTEAFF; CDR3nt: TGCGCCAGCAGCATCCGGGGGTCGGGAACTGAAGCTTTCTTT
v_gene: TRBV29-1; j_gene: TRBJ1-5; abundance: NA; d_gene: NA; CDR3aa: CSVRWLPEGPQHF; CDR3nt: TGCAGCGTTAGGTGGCTTCCCGAGGGGCCCCAGCATTTT
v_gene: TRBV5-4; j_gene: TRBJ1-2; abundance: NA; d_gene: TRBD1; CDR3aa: CASSSRQGRGYGYTF; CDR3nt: TGTGCCAGCAGCTCGAGACAGGGACGGGGCTATGGCTACACCTTC
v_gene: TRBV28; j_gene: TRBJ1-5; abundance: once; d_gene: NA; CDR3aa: CASFRGSNQPQHF; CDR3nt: TGTGCCAGCTTCCGGGGGAGCAATCAGCCCCAGCATTTT
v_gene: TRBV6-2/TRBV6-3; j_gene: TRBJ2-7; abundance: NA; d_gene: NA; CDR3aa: CASSSHSYLDEQYF; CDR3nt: TGTGCCAGCAGCAGCCATTCGTACCTGGACGAGCAGTACTTC
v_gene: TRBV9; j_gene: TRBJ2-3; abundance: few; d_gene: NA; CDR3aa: CASSVAGIIADTQYF; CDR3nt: TGTGCCAGCAGCGTAGCAGGGATAATAGCAGATACGCAGTATTTT
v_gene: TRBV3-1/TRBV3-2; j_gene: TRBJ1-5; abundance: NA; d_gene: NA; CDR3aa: CASSQDIYPGAFNSNQPQHF; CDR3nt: TGTGCCAGCAGCCAAGATATTTATCCAGGGGCTTTCAATAGCAATCAGCCCCAGCATTTT
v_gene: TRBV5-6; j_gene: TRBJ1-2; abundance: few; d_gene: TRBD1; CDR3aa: CASTRADRAYGYTF; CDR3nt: TGTGCCAGCACACGAGCGGACAGGGCCTATGGCTACACCTTC
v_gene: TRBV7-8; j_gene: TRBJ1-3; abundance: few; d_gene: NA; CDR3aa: CASTRTVSGNTIYF; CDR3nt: TGTGCCAGCACCCGGACAGTCTCTGGAAACACCATATATTTT
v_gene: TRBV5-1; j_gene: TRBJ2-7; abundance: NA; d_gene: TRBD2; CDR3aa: CASSPAGNLYEQYF; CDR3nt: TGCGCCAGCAGCCCAGCGGGGAACCTCTACGAGCAGTACTTC
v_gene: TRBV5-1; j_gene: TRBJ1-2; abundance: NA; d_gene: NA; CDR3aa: CASSPAAVDYGYTF; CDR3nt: TGCGCCAGCAGCCCGGCGGCGGTAGACTATGGCTACACCTTC
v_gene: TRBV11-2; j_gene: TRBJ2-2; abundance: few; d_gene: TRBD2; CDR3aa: CASSLTSGTGELFF; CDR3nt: TGTGCCAGCAGCCTAACTAGCGGCACCGGGGAGCTGTTTTTT
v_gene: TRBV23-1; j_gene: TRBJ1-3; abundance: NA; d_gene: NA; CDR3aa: CASSLPNRDSGNTIYF; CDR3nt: TGCGCCAGCAGTCTCCCTAATCGCGACTCTGGAAACACCATATATTTT
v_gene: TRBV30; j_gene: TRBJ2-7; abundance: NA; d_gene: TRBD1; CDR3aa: CAWSKLGTGTYEQYF; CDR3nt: TGTGCCTGGAGTAAGCTCGGGACAGGCACCTACGAGCAGTACTTC